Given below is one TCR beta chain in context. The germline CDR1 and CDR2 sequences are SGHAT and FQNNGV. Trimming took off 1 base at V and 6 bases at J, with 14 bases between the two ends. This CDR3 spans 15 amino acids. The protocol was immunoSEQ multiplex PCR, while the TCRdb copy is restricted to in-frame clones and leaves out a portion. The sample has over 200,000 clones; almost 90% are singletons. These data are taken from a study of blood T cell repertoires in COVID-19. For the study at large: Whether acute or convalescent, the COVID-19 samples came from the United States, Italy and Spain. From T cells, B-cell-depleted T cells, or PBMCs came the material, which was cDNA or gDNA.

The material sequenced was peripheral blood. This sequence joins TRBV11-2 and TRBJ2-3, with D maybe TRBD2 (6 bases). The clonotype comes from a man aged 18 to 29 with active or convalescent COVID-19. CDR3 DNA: TGTGCCAGCAGCTTAGTGAGCGGGTACCAGGATACGCAGTATTTT. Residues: CASSLVSGYQDTQYF.